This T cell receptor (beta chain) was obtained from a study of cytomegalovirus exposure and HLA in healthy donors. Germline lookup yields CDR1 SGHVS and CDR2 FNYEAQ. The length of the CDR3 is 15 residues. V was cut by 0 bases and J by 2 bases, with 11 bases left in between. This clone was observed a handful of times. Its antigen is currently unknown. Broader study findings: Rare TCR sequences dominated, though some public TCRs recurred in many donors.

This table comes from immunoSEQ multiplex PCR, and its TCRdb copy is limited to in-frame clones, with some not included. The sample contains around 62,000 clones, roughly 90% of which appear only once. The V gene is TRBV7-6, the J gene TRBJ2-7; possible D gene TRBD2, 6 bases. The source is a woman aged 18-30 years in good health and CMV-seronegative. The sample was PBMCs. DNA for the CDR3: TGTGCCAGCAGCTTAGCGTCTAGCGCCGCCTACGAGCAGTACTTC. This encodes CASSLASSAAYEQYF.